This entry features one T cell receptor (beta chain) sequence. The antigen remains unidentified. Sequencing ends 3 residues short of the CDR3 end; the germline J gene provides the rest. The CDR3 is 16 residues long. Germline V CDR1 and CDR2: MGHRA, YSYEKL. Trimming removed 1 base at V and 6 bases at J, with 18 bases between. The data were taken from a study of T cells in women clearing cervical HPV infection. The wider study: Cases' blood sampling followed lesion detection by median approximately 150 days (90 to 200). Findings of the study overall: Effector/memory and HPV-specific T cells were not isolated, and association timing is unknown.

The data were produced by immunoSEQ multiplex PCR, yet TCRdb's version contains in-frame clones alone and is incomplete. Across some 41,000 clones, the top ten clones capture about 5.8% of the sample. The TCR sequence derives from a woman between 18 and 70 years old with a cervical HPV16 infection that either progressed to CIN3+ or cleared (not recorded which). The sequencing input was blood buffy coat. The V and J genes are TRBV4-1 and TRBJ1-1, with D possibly being TRBD1 (5 bases). Partial CDR3 DNA: TGCGCCAGCAGCCAAGGTCCCCAGGGAATGGTCGCTGAA. Amino acids: CASSQGPQGMVAE. The whole CDR3 sequence is CASSQGPQGMVAEAFF.